Detailed here is one T cell receptor (beta chain). Antigen unknown. The data originate from a study of identical twins. Whole-study findings and limits: Out-of-frame beta chain sequences displayed weaker excess sharing between twins.

TCRdb independently ran MiXCR on the 5' RACE reads; one entry per CDR3 protein. This sample has 520,000 or so distinct CDR3 sequences, with roughly a fifth found just once. J gave up 4 bases and V 6 bases, and 3 bases lay outside the gene matches. This CDR3 comprises 13 residues. Germline V gives CDR1 ENHRY, CDR2 SYGVKD. The data also belong to a second study, concerning T cells expressing NK-cell markers. From that second work: Each of 6 or 7 donors carried dominant NKG2C+ clonotypes accounting for roughly 1.0-8% of CD8+ T cells. Certain NKG2C+ T cell clones were expanded, and their HCMV specificity remained unclear.

This clonotype originated in a woman aged 18-29 years in good health. Material: CD4+ T cells sorted from blood. The chain links TRBV10-3 to TRBJ1-2, with 9 nucleotides matching TRBD1. CDR3 protein: CAISQTGGYGYTF. DNA of the CDR3: TGTGCCATCAGCCAGACAGGGGGCTATGGCTACACCTTC.